This TCR beta chain was captured by sequencing in a study of CD8+ T cells in alopecia areata (dated by TCRdb to the late 2010s). About the investigation overall: Treated patients were enrolled in an open-label pilot trial of oral tofacitinib, 5 to 10 mg twice daily, for moderate-to-severe alopecia areata. Amplification of TCRbeta CDR3 regions was done by immunoSEQ multiplex PCR using 35 Vbeta forward primers and 13 Jbeta reverse primers. In both human patients and the C3H/HeJ mouse model, the study applied high-throughput TCRbeta sequencing to look at T cell clonal expansion in alopecia areata. Patients on tofacitinib were biopsied at baseline and after 4 and 24 weeks of treatment, and several of the patients also had a later scalp biopsy. Tofacitinib was given for 6 to 18 months, followed by 6 months of follow-up off drug to assess delayed response and recurrence. In treated patients, disease severity was measured using the SALT score, which gives the percentage of scalp surface area affected. Scalp clonality was compared among normal scalp (n=4), patchy alopecia areata scalp (n=8), and alopecia totalis/universalis scalp (n=8). RNA was extracted with the PAXgene miRNA kit for fixed scalp, the miRNeasy kit for PBMCs, and the RNeasy kit for mouse skin. Scalp tissue and sorted CD4+ and CD8+ peripheral blood T cells from patchy and totalis/universalis alopecia areata patients and from healthy controls were covered by human TCRbeta sequencing.

The investigation overall reported the following: Because the treated cohort was small and had just a single nonresponder, larger studies are needed to establish links between baseline CD8+ expansion and response. Resident alphabeta T cells in normal human skin are also sequenced, complicating scalp TCR repertoire analysis, unlike mouse skin dominated by gammadelta T cells. Many expanded lesional clones persisted in scalp and blood during tofacitinib treatment, which may partly explain relapse after stopping treatment. Compared with normal scalp, lesional scalp had higher clonality and more expanded CD8+ clones, particularly in alopecia totalis/universalis, a pattern that suggests antigenic drive. Compared with mice, TCR sequences shared between patients were less clear, possibly partly because of HLA diversity across the patient population. Scalp clonality and the number of expanded CD8+ clones among the top 100 scalp clones were significantly decreased by tofacitinib.

The library was produced with the immunoSEQ multiplex PCR assay. RNA was extracted from all samples and reverse transcribed into cDNA as template for TCR sequencing. SuperScript III was used for first-strand cDNA synthesis, primed with a 2:1 mix of oligo-dT and random hexamers. Amplification bias was assessed with a synthetic immune receptor repertoire, and residual bias was removed computationally. As for the original processing: Raw reads were preprocessed for error removal, and CDR3 was defined according to IMGT conventions as running from the conserved cysteine to phenylalanine. Clonality was calculated as 1 minus Shannon entropy normalized by log2 of the number of productive unique TCRs. Whether scalp clones were CD4 or CD8 was inferred by matching scalp TCRbeta sequences against CD4 and CD8 repertoires sorted from blood. What TCRdb holds here is the immuneACCESS table cut down to in-frame rearrangements. Part of the clones is not present; checked against another copy, under half of the missing clones reflect an unresolved V gene, and the others are unexplained. Clone size and the V and J calls come from that table; the DNA yielded D and trimming. The sample table lists a few hundred thousand clones, more than 30% of them with a count of one. The top ten hold about 0.48% of the sample.

About this clone itself: Its antigen target is currently unknown. There are no base qualities to consult, and no much larger clone falls within one base.

The CDR3 numbers 14 residues from cysteine through phenylalanine. The only DNA kept is the CDR3, 42 bases in frame from the first base. V is pared back by 3 bases and J by 5 bases, with 11 bases lying between the germline termini. From a lookup of the germline V gene, CDR1 and CDR2 are SNHLY and FYNNEI. What this sample's treatment or condition label stands for: oral pan-JAK inhibitor, 5-10 mg twice daily. Peripheral blood and lesional scalp punch biopsies were obtained from patients with alopecia areata. PBMCs were separated by density centrifugation and stained for CD3, CD4 and CD8, after which CD4+ and CD8+ T cells were sorted on a FACSAria.

The clonotype was recovered from a human donor with alopecia areata. The chain employs TRBV2 and TRBJ2-1, with no confidently assigned D gene. The source was CD4+ T cells sorted from blood, collected between weeks 30 and 35, from a patient treated with tofacitinib. For the CDR3, the sequence is CASSDLIGDNEQFF. The sequenced DNA: TGTGCCAGCAGTGATTTGATAGGCGACAATGAGCAGTTCTTC.